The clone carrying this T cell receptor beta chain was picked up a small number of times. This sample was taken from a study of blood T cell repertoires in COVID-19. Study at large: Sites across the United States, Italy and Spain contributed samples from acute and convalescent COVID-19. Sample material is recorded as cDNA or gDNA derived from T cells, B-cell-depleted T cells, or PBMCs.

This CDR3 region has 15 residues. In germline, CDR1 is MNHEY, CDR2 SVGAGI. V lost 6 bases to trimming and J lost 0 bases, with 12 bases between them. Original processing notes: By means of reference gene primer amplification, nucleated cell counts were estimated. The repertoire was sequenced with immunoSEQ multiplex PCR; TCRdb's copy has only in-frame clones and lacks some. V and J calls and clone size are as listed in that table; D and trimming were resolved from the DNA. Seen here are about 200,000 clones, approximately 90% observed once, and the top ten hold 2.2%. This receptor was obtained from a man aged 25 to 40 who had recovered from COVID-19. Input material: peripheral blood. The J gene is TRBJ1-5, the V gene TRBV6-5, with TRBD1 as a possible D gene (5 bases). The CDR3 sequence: CASSLTVTSNQPQHF. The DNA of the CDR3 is TGTGCCAGCAGCCTGACAGTTACTAGCAATCAGCCCCAGCATTTT.